These T cell receptor beta chains were read from a single sample in a study of T cells after yellow fever vaccination. Each CDR3 protein gets one entry after TCRdb re-called the 5' RACE reads with MiXCR. The data hold 200,000 to 250,000 distinct CDR3 sequences, with 6.5% to 8.5% observed a single time. Here the sequenced sample was CD4+ T cells sorted from PBMCs, taken 15 days after the yellow fever booster vaccination. These receptors were taken from a man aged 25 to 40 who received the YFV17D yellow fever vaccine. Both conserved end residues are part of each CDR3. D genes are given only for firm matches. Only part of the rows carry a size: once, few, many, or a class if the clone is expanded.

d_gene	j_gene	v_gene	abundance	CDR3aa	CDR3nt
NA	TRBJ2-3	TRBV12-3/TRBV12-4	few	CASSSWVTDTQYF	TGTGCCAGCAGTTCCTGGGTCACAGATACGCAGTATTTT
NA	TRBJ2-2	TRBV3-1	NA	CASSPSRPNTGELFF	TGTGCCAGCAGCCCCTCTAGACCTAACACCGGGGAGCTGTTTTTT
NA	TRBJ1-1	TRBV7-2	many	CASSQIMNTEAFF	TGTGCCAGCAGCCAGATCATGAACACTGAAGCTTTCTTT
NA	TRBJ1-1	TRBV20-1	many	CSESGQSTEAFF	TGCAGTGAATCAGGGCAGTCCACTGAAGCTTTCTTT
NA	TRBJ2-3	TRBV7-6	NA	CASSKGEPVTDTQYF	TGTGCCAGCAGCAAGGGAGAGCCCGTGACCGATACGCAGTATTTT
NA	TRBJ1-2	TRBV7-9	NA	CASTEGAYGYTF	TGTGCCAGCACCGAAGGAGCCTATGGCTACACCTTC
TRBD1	TRBJ2-7	TRBV18	NA	CASSQGTGGHGSYEQYF	TGTGCCAGCTCACAGGGGACAGGGGGCCACGGTTCCTACGAGCAGTACTTC
NA	TRBJ1-1	TRBV12-3/TRBV12-4	few	CASSLSGNTEAFF	TGTGCCAGCAGTTTATCGGGGAACACTGAAGCTTTCTTT
NA	TRBJ1-1	TRBV10-3	many	CAISDRRRGPTEAFF	TGTGCCATCAGTGACCGTCGACGGGGACCCACTGAAGCTTTCTTT
NA	TRBJ2-2	TRBV20-1	many	CSAREANRNTGELFF	TGCAGTGCTAGGGAGGCCAACAGGAACACCGGGGAGCTGTTTTTT
NA	TRBJ2-3	TRBV20-1	few	CSARARKTFGTDTQYF	TGCAGTGCTAGAGCTAGAAAGACTTTCGGCACAGATACGCAGTATTTT
NA	TRBJ2-3	TRBV18	many	CASSRPGLTDTQYF	TGTGCCAGCTCACGACCGGGACTGACAGATACGCAGTATTTT
NA	TRBJ2-3	TRBV4-2	few	CASSQEGRPDTQYF	TGTGCCAGCAGCCAAGAAGGCAGGCCAGATACGCAGTATTTT
NA	TRBJ2-7	TRBV6-5	NA	CASSYGSGALVVYEQYF	TGTGCCAGCAGTTACGGCTCAGGGGCCCTGGTAGTATACGAGCAGTACTTC
NA	TRBJ2-5	TRBV7-2	NA	CASSYRDFGETQYF	TGTGCCAGCAGCTACCGGGACTTCGGTGAGACCCAGTACTTC
NA	TRBJ2-7	TRBV7-2	many	CASSFLPDGGYEQYF	TGTGCCAGCAGCTTTTTGCCTGACGGGGGCTACGAGCAGTACTTC